This T cell receptor (beta chain) stems from a study of CD8+CD57+ T cells in acquired aplastic anemia. Study at large: There were roughly 9.8 million reads, on average, for CD4+ cells from healthy donors. Regarding the study as a whole: Some 29 CD8+ CDR3 sequences were shared between patients and controls.

The CDR3 extends over 14 amino acids. Germline assignment: CDR1 SGHTA and CDR2 FQGNSA. Worth noting for this clonotype: The antigen is undetermined. The junction does not match germline at one end; this may be a read error.

CDR3 and TCR beta VDJ profiling relied on genomic DNA as the template. TCRdb reprocessed the reads with MiXCR, giving one entry per CDR3 protein. The sample lists 400,000 to 450,000 distinct CDR3 sequences, about 70% occurring once. This chain links TRBV7-2 with TRBJ1-6; D remains unclear. The TCR sequence derives from a human donor in good health, serving as a control. Sequencing used sorted CD4+, CD8+, or CD8+CD57+ T cells (not recorded which) from PBMCs. The CDR3 is CASSLGANNSPHPF. The CDR3 region has the DNA TGTGCCAGCAGCTTAGGGGCAAATAATTCACCCCACCCATTT.